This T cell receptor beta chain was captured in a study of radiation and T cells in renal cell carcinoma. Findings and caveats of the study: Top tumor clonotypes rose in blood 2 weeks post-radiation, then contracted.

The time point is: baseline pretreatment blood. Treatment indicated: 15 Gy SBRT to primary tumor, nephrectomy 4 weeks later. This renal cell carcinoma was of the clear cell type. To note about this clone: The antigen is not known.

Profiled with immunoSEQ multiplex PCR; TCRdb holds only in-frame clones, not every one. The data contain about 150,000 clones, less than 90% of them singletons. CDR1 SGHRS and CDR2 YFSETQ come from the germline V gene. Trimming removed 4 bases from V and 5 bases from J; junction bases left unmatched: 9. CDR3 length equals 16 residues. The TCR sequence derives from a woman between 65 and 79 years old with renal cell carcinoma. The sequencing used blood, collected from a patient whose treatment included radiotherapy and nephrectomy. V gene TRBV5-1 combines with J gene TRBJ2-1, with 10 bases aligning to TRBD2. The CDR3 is CASSVPAGGRNNEQFF. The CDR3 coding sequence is TGCGCCAGCAGCGTACCAGCGGGGGGGCGGAACAATGAGCAGTTCTTC.